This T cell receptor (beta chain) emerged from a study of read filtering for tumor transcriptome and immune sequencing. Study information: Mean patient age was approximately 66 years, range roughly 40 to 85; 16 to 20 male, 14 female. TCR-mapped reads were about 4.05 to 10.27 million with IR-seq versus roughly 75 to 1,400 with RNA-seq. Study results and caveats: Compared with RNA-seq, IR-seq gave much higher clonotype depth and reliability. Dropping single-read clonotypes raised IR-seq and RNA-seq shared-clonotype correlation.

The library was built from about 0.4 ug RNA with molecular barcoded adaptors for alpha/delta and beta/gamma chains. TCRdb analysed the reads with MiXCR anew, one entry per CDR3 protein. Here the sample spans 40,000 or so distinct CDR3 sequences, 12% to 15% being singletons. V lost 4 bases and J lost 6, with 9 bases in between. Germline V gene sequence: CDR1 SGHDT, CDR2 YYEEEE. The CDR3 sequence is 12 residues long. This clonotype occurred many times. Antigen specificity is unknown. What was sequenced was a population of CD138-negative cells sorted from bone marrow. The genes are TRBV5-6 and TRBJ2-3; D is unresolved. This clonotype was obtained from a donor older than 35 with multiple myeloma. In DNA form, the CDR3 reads TGTGCCAGCAGCCCCCGGTGGGATACGCAGTATTTT. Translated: CASSPRWDTQYF.